This T cell receptor beta chain was retrieved from a study of blood T cell repertoires in COVID-19. With 0 bases clipped from V and 3 bases from J, the junction kept 5 bases outside the gene matches. Germline assignment: CDR1 LGHNA and CDR2 YSLEER. CDR3 length equals 16 residues. How the authors handled the data: Scientists estimated how many nucleated cells there were by amplifying reference gene primers. Here immunoSEQ multiplex PCR was the method, and the copy in TCRdb shows in-frame clones only, minus some. That table is the source of V, J and clone size, and D and trimming were worked out from the DNA. The repertoire includes tens of thousands of clones, 80% to 90% of them detected once, and about a sixth sits in the top ten.

This clonotype originated in an older woman with acute or convalescent COVID-19. The rearrangement uses TRBV4-3 and TRBJ1-2; TRBD1 matches at 9 bases. The sample consisted of peripheral blood. This chain's CDR3 is CASSQEIGTGHYGYTF. The CDR3 DNA follows: TGCGCCAGCAGCCAAGAGATAGGGACAGGGCACTATGGCTACACCTTC.